This entry features one T cell receptor (beta chain) sequence. Here immunoSEQ multiplex PCR was the method, and the copy in TCRdb shows in-frame clones only, minus some. The repertoire holds about 370,000 clones, with 70% to 90% as singletons. The entry originates in a study of blood T cell repertoires in COVID-19. Study-level background: The analysed material was cDNA or gDNA that came from T cells, B-cell-depleted T cells, or PBMCs.

One Seattle source followed patients from active infection through their disease course. The V and J ends lost 1 base and 3 bases, in that order; junction bases with no gene match: 9. The CDR3 totals 18 residues. Germline assignment: CDR1 SGHDN and CDR2 FVKESK. Source material: peripheral blood. This clonotype originated in a woman between 25 and 40 years old with COVID-19, enrolled during active disease. The chain carries TRBV14 and TRBJ2-6, with 7 bases aligning to TRBD1. CDR3 protein: CASSQGIGGVLGANVLTF. DNA of the CDR3: TGTGCCAGCAGCCAAGGGATAGGGGGCGTTCTTGGGGCCAACGTCCTGACTTTC.